The 13 T cell receptor beta chains below all came from one sample that was sequenced in a study of neoadjuvant anti-PD-1 for oral cavity cancer. Assay used: immunoSEQ multiplex PCR; TCRdb lists only in-frame clones, some missing. The top ten clones hold 3.1% of a sample with 70,000 to 95,000 clones, 84% of them seen once. Sequences were derived from PBMCs, sampled before nivolumab (anti-PD-1) treatment. The source of these receptors is a person aged 40-85 years with oral cavity squamous cell carcinoma.

The chain is built from TRBV18 and TRBJ2-7; 7 bases agree with TRBD1. The CDR3 totals 14 residues. V was pared by 4 bases and J by 0 bases, with 3 bases of the junction left unmatched. Germline values: CDR1 KGHSH, CDR2 LQKENI. CDR3: CASSLRDSSYEQYF. In DNA, the CDR3 is TGTGCCAGCTCACTCCGGGACAGCTCCTACGAGCAGTACTTC.

The chain has TRBV6-1 and TRBJ2-3, with D possibly TRBD2 on 5 matching bases. With 8 bases removed from V and 1 base from J, the gap between germline ends came to 10 bases. This CDR3 region has 13 residues. Germline V gives CDR1 MNHNS, CDR2 SASEGT. The DNA for the CDR3 is TGTGCCAGCGAGGGATTGGGCACAGATACGCAGTATTTT. This codes for CASEGLGTDTQYF.

The CDR3 nucleotides read TGTGCCAGCAGCATGGGACTAGCGGGACCCCTCTACGAGCAGTACTTC. This gives the protein CASSMGLAGPLYEQYF. The chain links TRBV7-9 to TRBJ2-7; 13 bases align to TRBD2. The V segment lost 5 bases and the J segment 3 bases; nucleotides outside the gene matches: 7. This CDR3 contains 16 residues. The germline V gene encodes CDR1 SEHNR and CDR2 FQNEAQ (reference sequence). The whole variable domain, filled in from reference TRBV7-9 and TRBJ2-7, reads DTGVSQNPRHKITKRGQNVTFRCDPISEHNRLYWYRQTLGQGPEFLTYFQNEAQLEKSRLLSDRFSAERPKGSFSTLEIQRTEQGDSAMYLCASSMGLAGPLYEQYFGPGTRLTVT.

This clone was picked up one time. The chain uses TRBV13 and TRBJ1-4; 7 bases are shared with TRBD1. Germline CDR1 PRHDT, CDR2 FYEKMQ (reference sequence). V lost 3 bases, J lost 2 bases, and 3 bases stayed unmatched. The CDR3 has 15 amino acids. CDR3 protein: CASSLGQFTNEKLFF. The DNA of the CDR3 is TGTGCCAGCAGCTTGGGACAGTTCACTAATGAAAAACTGTTTTTT.

This clone came up once. The V call is TRBV6-5, the J call TRBJ2-7; D is ambiguous. Trimming left V 5 bases short and J 0 bases short, with 11 bases between. This CDR3 has 14 residues. Germline V lookup: CDR1 MNHEY, CDR2 SVGAGI. CDR3 DNA: TGTGCCAGCAGTCCAGACTGGCGCTCCTACGAGCAGTACTTC. Its protein product is CASSPDWRSYEQYF.

This clone was detected once. The genes are TRBV6-6 and TRBJ1-1; D unclear. The V gene's germline CDR1 is MNHNY and CDR2 SVGAGI (reference sequence). The CDR3 loop spans 16 amino acids. V shed 4 bases and J shed 1 base, with 16 bases lying between them. The CDR3 spells CASSSPGQPANTEAFF. CDR3 DNA: TGTGCCAGCAGTTCGCCCGGGCAGCCGGCGAACACTGAAGCTTTCTTT.

The V and J genes are TRBV7-6 and TRBJ2-7, with D tentatively TRBD1 (7 bases). The V gene lost 1 base and the J gene lost 4 bases, with 11 bases spanning the gap. Looked up from germline, CDR1 is SGHVS and CDR2 is FNYEAQ. This CDR3 is built from 14 residues. CDR3 sequence: CASSLGQGGYEQYF. The DNA of the CDR3 is TGTGCCAGCAGCTTAGGACAGGGAGGTTACGAGCAGTACTTC.

The CDR3 reads CASSLVGATMNTEAFF. DNA for the CDR3: TGTGCCAGCAGCTTGGTAGGGGCGACCATGAACACTGAAGCTTTCTTT. This sequence joins TRBV5-6 and TRBJ1-1; D possibly corresponds to TRBD1 (5 bases). CDR3 size: 16 residues. Per germline, CDR1 SGHDT and CDR2 YYEEEE. Trimming pared 0 bases from V and 0 bases from J, leaving 12 bases between.

The V call is TRBV9, the J call TRBJ2-3; 7 bases map to TRBD1. The ends lost 0 bases at V and 0 bases at J; junction bases unmatched: 1. This CDR3 is built from 15 residues. Per the germline V gene, CDR1 is SGDLS and CDR2 is YYNGEE. The CDR3 bases are TGTGCCAGCAGCGTAGAGGGACAGAGCACAGATACGCAGTATTTT. It yields the protein CASSVEGQSTDTQYF.

This clone was detected a few times. The J gene is TRBJ1-5, the V gene TRBV15; TRBD1 aligns across 9 bases. CDR3 length: 16 residues. V gave up 0 bases and J gave up 6 bases; unmatched junction bases: 6. Germline V CDR1 and CDR2: LNHNV, YYDKDF (reference sequence). The CDR3 DNA reads TGTGCCACCAGCAGAGATCTCACAGGGGGCATTCAGCCCCAGCATTTT. Protein product: CATSRDLTGGIQPQHF.

As DNA, the CDR3 is TGTGCCAGCAGCTTATCGACTCCTGGAGGCGCGATTCAAGAGACCCAGTACTTC. Translated: CASSLSTPGGAIQETQYF. This rearrangement joins TRBV7-2 to TRBJ2-5; D may be TRBD2 (5 bases). There are 18 residues in the CDR3. Trimming took 2 bases from V and 2 from J, leaving 21 bases between them. CDR1 SGHTA and CDR2 FQGNSA come from the germline V gene.

This chain links TRBV27 with TRBJ1-2, with D maybe TRBD1 (5 bases). V was shortened by 5 bases and J by 6 bases, with 16 bases between the two germline ends. The germline V gene encodes CDR1 MNHEY and CDR2 SMNVEV (reference sequence). This CDR3 contains 14 residues. CDR3 region: CASSRPGTDNGYTF. CDR3 in DNA: TGTGCCAGCAGTCGTCCCGGGACGGATAATGGCTACACCTTC.

The CDR3 sequence is CAWSGGGSGANVLTF. The CDR3 DNA sequence: TGTGCCTGGAGTGGAGGGGGCTCTGGGGCCAACGTCCTGACTTTC. The chain is built from TRBV30 and TRBJ2-6; possible D gene TRBD1, 6 bases. Trimming stripped 1 base from V and 0 bases from J, with 7 bases between. The germline CDR1 and CDR2 sequences are GTSNPN and SVGIG (reference sequence). CDR3 length: 15 residues.